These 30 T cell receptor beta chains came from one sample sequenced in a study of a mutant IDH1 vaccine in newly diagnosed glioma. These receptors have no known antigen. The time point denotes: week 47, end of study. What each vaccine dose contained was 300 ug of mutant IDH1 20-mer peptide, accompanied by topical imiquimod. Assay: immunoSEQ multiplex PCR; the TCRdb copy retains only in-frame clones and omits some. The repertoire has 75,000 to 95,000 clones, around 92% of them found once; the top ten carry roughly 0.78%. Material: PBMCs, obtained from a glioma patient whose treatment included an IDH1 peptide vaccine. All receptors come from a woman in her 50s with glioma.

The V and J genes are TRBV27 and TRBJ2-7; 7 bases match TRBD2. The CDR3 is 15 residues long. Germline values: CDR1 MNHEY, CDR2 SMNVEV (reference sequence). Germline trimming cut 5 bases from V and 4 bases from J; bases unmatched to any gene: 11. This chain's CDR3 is CASSRTGGGSYEQYF. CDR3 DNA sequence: TGTGCCAGCAGTCGAACCGGGGGAGGGTCGTACGAGCAGTACTTC.

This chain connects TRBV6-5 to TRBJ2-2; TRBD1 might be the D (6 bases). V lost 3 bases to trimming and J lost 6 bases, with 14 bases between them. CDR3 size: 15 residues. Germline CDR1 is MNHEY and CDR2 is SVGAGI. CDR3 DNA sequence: TGTGCCAGCAGTTATGACTCCTCAGGGGCCGGGGAGCTGTTTTTT. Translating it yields CASSYDSSGAGELFF.

In nucleotides, the CDR3 is TGTGCCAGCAGCCTGGACTACTACGAGCAGTACTTC. The encoded protein is CASSLDYYEQYF. This sequence joins TRBV5-4 and TRBJ2-7, with a tentative D call TRBD2 (6 bases). The CDR3 has 12 amino acids. Trimming took off 4 bases at V and 3 bases at J, with 8 bases between the two ends. Germline V gene lookup returns CDR1 SGHNT and CDR2 YYREEE (reference sequence).

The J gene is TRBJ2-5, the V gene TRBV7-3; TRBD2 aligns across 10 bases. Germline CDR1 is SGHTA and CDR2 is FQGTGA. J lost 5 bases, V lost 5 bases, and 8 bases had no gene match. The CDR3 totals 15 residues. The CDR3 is CASSRIAGGSETQYF. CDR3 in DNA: TGTGCCAGCAGCCGTATAGCGGGAGGATCGGAGACCCAGTACTTC.

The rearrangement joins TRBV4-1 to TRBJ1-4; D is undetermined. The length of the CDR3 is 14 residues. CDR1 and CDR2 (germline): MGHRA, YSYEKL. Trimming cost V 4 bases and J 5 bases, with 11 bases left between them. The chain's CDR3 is CASSRAGENEKLFF. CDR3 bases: TGCGCCAGCAGCCGGGCAGGAGAGAATGAAAAACTGTTTTTT.

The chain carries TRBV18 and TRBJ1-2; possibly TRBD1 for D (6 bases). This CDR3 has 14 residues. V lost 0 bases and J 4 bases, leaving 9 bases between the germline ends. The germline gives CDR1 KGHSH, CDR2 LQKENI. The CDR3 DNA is TGTGCCAGCTCACCACCGGCGGGGGCCTATGGCTACACCTTC. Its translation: CASSPPAGAYGYTF.

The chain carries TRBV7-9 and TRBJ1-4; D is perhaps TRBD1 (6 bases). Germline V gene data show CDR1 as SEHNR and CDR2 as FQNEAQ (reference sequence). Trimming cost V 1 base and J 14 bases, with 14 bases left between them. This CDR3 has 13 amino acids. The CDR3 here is CASSLVRGGSLFF. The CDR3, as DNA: TGTGCCAGCAGCTTAGTCCGAGGGGGAAGTCTGTTTTTT.

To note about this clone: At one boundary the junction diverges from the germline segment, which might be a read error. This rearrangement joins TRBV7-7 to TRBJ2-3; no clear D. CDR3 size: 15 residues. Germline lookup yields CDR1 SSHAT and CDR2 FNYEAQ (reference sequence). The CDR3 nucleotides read TGTGCTAGCAGCTTAGGGTATGCCCCCACAGATACGCAGTATTTT. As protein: CASSLGYAPTDTQYF.

Here the CDR3 reads CASSLVGVELNTEAFF. DNA for the CDR3: TGCGCCAGCAGCTTGGTGGGGGTGGAGTTGAACACTGAAGCTTTCTTT. V is TRBV5-1 and J is TRBJ1-1, with D perhaps TRBD1 (5 bases). The CDR3 totals 16 residues. Germline V CDR1 and CDR2: SGHRS, YFSETQ. V was shortened by 0 bases and J by 0 bases, with 12 bases between the two germline ends.

CDR3 sequence reads: CARDRGFSPLHF. The CDR3 DNA is TGTGCCAGGGACAGGGGGTTTTCACCCCTCCACTTT. The chain recombines TRBV14 with TRBJ1-6; TRBD1 agrees at 10 bases. The length of the CDR3 is 12 residues. The germline V gene encodes CDR1 SGHDN and CDR2 FVKESK. J gave up 9 bases and V 9 bases, and 2 bases lay outside the gene matches. Filled out from reference TRBV14 and TRBJ1-6, the complete variable domain reads EAGVTQFPSHSVIEKGQTVTLRCDPISGHDNLYWYRRVMGKEIKFLLHFVKESKQDESGMPNNRFLAERTGGTYSTLKVQPAELEDSGVYFCARDRGFSPLHFGNGTRLTVT.

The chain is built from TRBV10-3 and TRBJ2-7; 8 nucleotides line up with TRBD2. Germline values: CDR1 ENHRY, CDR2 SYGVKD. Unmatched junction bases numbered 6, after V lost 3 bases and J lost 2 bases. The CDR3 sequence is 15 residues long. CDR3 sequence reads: CAISDGLAGAYEQYF. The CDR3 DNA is TGTGCCATCAGTGACGGGCTAGCGGGTGCCTACGAGCAGTACTTC.

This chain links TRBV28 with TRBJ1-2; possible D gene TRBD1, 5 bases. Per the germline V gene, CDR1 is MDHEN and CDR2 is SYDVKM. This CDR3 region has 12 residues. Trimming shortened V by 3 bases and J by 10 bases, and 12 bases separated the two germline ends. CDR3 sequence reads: CASSFLGDPYTF. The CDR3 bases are TGTGCCAGCAGTTTCCTGGGGGATCCCTACACCTTC.

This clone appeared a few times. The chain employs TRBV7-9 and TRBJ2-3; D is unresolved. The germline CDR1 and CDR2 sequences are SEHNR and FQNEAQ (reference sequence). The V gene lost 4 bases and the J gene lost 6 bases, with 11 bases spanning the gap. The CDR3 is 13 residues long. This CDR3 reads CASSSPVRDTQYF. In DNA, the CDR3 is TGTGCCAGCAGCTCCCCGGTAAGGGATACGCAGTATTTT. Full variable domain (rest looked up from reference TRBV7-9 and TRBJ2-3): DTGVSQNPRHKITKRGQNVTFRCDPISEHNRLYWYRQTLGQGPEFLTYFQNEAQLEKSRLLSDRFSAERPKGSFSTLEIQRTEQGDSAMYLCASSSPVRDTQYFGPGTRLTVL.

This CDR3 is CASSVAGIGRGEKLFF. CDR3 bases: TGTGCCAGCAGCGTTGCGGGAATAGGGAGGGGCGAAAAACTGTTTTTT. V is TRBV9 and J is TRBJ1-4; possibly TRBD1 for D (5 bases). Germline V gene data show CDR1 as SGDLS and CDR2 as YYNGEE. Trimming took 2 bases from V and 8 from J, leaving 19 bases between them. The CDR3 length is 16 residues.

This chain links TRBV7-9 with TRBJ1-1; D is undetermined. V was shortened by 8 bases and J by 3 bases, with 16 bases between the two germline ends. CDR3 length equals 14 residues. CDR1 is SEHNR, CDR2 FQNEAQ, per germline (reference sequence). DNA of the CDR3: TGTGCCAGCGACGGGCCTCAAGTGGACACTGAAGCTTTCTTT. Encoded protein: CASDGPQVDTEAFF.

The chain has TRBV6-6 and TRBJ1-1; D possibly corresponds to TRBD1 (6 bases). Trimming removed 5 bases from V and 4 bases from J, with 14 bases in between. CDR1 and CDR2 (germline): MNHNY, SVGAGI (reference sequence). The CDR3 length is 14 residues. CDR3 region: CASSGGGGGTEAFF. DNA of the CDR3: TGTGCCAGCAGTGGAGGGGGGGGAGGCACTGAAGCTTTCTTT.

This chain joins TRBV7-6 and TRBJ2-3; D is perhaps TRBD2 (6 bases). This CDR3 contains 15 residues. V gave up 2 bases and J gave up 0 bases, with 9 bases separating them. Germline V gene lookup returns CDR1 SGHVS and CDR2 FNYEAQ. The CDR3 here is CASSLLAVSTDTQYF. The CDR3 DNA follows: TGTGCCAGCAGCTTATTAGCGGTGAGCACAGATACGCAGTATTTT. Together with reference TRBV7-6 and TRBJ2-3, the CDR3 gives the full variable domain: GAGVSQSPRYKVTKRGQDVALRCDPISGHVSLYWYRQALGQGPEFLTYFNYEAQQDKSGLPNDRFSAERPEGSISTLTIQRTEQRDSAMYRCASSLLAVSTDTQYFGPGTRLTVL.

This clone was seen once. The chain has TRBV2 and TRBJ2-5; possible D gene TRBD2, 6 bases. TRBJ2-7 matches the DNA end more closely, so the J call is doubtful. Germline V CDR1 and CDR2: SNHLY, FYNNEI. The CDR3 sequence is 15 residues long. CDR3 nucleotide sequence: TGTGCCAGCAGTGAACGAGGGGAGCGGGCCTACGAGCAGTACTTC. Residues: CASSERGERAYEQYF.

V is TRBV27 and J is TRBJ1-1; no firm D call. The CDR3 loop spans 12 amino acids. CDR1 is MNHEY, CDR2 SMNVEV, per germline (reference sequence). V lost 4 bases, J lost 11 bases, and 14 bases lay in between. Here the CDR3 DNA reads TGTGCCAGCAGTTCCTTGGTTGGGGAGGCTTTCTTT. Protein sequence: CASSSLVGEAFF.

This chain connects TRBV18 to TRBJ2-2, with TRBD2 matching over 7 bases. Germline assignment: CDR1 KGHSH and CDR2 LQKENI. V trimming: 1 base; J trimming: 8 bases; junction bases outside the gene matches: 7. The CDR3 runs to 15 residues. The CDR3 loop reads CASSPLGGSRGELFF. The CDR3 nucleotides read TGTGCCAGCTCACCACTAGGCGGGAGTCGAGGGGAGCTGTTTTTT.

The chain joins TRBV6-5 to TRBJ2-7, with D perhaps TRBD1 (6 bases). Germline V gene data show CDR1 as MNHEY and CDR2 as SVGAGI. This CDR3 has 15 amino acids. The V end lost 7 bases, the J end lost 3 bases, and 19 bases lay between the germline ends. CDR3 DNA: TGTGCCAGCAAGGATCCCGGGACACCAATCTACGAGCAGTACTTC. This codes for CASKDPGTPIYEQYF.

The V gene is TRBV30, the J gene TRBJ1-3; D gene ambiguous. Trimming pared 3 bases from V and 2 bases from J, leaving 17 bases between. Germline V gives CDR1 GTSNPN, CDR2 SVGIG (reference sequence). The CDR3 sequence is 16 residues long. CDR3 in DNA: TGTGCCTGGAGAGGAGTTCCGGAGATAACTGGAAACACCATATATTTT. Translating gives CAWRGVPEITGNTIYF.

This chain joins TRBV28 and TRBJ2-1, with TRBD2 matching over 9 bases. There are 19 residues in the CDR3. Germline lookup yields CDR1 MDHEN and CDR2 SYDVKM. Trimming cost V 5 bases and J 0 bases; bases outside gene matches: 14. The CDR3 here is CASSPQLAGGPSSYNEQFF. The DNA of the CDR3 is TGTGCCAGCAGTCCTCAGCTGGCGGGAGGGCCGAGCTCCTACAATGAGCAGTTCTTC.

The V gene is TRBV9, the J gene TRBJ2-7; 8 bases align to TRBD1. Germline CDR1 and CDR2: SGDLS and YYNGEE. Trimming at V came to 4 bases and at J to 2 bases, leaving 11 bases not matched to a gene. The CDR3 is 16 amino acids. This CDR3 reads CASSISTGALTYEQYF. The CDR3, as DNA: TGTGCCAGCAGCATATCGACAGGGGCCTTAACCTACGAGCAGTACTTC.

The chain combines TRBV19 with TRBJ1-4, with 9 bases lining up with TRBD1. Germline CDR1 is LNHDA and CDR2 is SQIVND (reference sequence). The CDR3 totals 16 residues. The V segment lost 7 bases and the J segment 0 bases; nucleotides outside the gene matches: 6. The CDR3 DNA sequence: TGTGCCAGTAACCGGGGACAGGGATCAACTAATGAAAAACTGTTTTTT. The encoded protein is CASNRGQGSTNEKLFF.

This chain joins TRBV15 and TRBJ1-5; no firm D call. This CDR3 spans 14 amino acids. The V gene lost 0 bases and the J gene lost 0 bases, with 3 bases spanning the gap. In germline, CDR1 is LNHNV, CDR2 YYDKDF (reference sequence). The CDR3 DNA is TGTGCCACCAGCAGAGACAATAGCAATCAGCCCCAGCATTTT. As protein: CATSRDNSNQPQHF.

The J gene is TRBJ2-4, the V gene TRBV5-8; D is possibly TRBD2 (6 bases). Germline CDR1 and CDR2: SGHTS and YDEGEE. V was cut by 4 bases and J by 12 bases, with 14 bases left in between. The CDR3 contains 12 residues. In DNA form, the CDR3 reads TGTGCCAGCAGCGGGCCCTTAGCGGCTCAGTACTTC. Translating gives CASSGPLAAQYF.

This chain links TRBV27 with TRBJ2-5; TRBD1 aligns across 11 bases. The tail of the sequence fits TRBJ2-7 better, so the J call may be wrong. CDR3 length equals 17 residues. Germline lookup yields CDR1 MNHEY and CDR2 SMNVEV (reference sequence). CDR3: CASSLDRSGTGGYEQYF. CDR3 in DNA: TGTGCCAGCAGTTTGGACCGATCCGGGACAGGGGGCTACGAGCAGTACTTC.

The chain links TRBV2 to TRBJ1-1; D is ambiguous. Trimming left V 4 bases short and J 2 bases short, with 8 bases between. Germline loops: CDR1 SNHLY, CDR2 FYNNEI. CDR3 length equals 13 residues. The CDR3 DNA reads TGTGCCAGCAGTGCCCACAGCAACACTGAAGCTTTCTTT. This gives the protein CASSAHSNTEAFF.

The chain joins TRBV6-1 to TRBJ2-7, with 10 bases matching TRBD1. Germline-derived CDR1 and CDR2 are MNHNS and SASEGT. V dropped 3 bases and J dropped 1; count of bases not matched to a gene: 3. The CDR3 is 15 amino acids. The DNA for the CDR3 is TGTGCCAGCAGTGACCCGGGACAGGGGTCCTACGAGCAGTACTTC. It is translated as CASSDPGQGSYEQYF.